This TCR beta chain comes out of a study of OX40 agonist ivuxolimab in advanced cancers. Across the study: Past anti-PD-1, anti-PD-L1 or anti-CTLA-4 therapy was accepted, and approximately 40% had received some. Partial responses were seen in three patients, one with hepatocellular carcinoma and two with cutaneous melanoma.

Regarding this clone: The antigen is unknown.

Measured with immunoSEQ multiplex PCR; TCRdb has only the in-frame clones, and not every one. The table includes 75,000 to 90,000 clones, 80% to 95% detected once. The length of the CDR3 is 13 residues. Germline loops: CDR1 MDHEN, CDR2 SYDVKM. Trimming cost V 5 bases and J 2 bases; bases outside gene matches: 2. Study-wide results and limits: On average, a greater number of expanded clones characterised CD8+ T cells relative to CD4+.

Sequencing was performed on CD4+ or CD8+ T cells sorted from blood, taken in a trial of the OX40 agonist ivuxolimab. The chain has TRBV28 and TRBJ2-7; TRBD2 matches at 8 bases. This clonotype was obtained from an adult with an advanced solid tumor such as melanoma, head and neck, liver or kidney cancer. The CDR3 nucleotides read TGTGCCAGCAGTCTTAGCGGGGCCTACGAGCAGTACTTC. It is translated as CASSLSGAYEQYF.